These 28 T cell receptor beta chains were all obtained from the same sample, sequenced in a study of T-cell reconstitution after alpha-beta-depleted transplantation in children. Researchers prepared the TCRbeta library using unique molecular identifiers, the study reports. TCRdb used MiXCR to reprocess the PCR reads, holding one entry per CDR3 protein. The repertoire holds almost 400,000 distinct CDR3 sequences, with 20% as singletons. Sequencing used PBMCs from the stem cell graft donor, obtained from the stem cell graft. The receptor source for this set is a human donor who donated a stem cell graft to a child with acute myeloid leukemia.

This clonotype was seen more than once but under ten times. This sequence joins TRBV6-5 and TRBJ2-5, with 12 bases that match TRBD1. The CDR3 has 16 residues. Germline lookup yields CDR1 MNHEY and CDR2 SVGAGI. J gave up 4 bases and V 0 bases, and 3 bases lay outside the gene matches. CDR3 region: CASSYSGDRGLETQYF. CDR3 nucleotide sequence: TGTGCCAGCAGTTACTCAGGGGACAGGGGGCTAGAGACCCAGTACTTC.

This clonotype was counted a few times. The V call is TRBV21-1, the J call TRBJ2-7; the listed D gene, TRBD2, was not tested against the DNA. TRBV21-1 is annotated as a pseudogene. This CDR3 spans 16 amino acids. CDR3 nucleotide sequence: TGTGCCAGCAGCATAATGACTAGCGGGAGGTCCCACGAGCAGTACTTC. Protein: CASSIMTSGRSHEQYF.

The chain links TRBV5-5 to TRBJ1-2; TRBD1 might be the D (5 bases). This CDR3 has 15 residues. Germline values: CDR1 SGHKS, CDR2 YYEKEE (reference sequence). V dropped 0 bases and J dropped 3 bases, with 12 bases sitting between them. CDR3 in amino acids: CASSLEQASYYGYTF. The CDR3 region has the DNA TGTGCCAGCAGCTTGGAACAGGCTTCTTACTATGGCTACACCTTC.

This clonotype was observed many times. This rearrangement joins TRBV5-6 to TRBJ2-1, with D possibly called TRBD1 or TRBD2 (6 bases each). The CDR3 covers 16 residues. Germline V gene data show CDR1 as SGHDT and CDR2 as YYEEEE. V was clipped by 3 bases and J by 1 base, with 14 bases between them. In DNA, the CDR3 is TGTGCCAGCAGCTCTGACCGGGGGCTGTCCTACAATGAGCAGTTCTTC. This encodes CASSSDRGLSYNEQFF.

V usage is TRBV20-1 and J usage is TRBJ2-1; TRBD2 matches 8 bases. This CDR3 region has 16 residues. CDR1 and CDR2 from the germline V gene are DFQATT and SNEGSKA (reference sequence). V was pared by 3 bases and J by 9 bases, with 16 bases of the junction left unmatched. The CDR3 sequence is CSASAASGYYKSEQFF. Written as DNA, the CDR3 is TGCAGTGCTAGCGCCGCTAGCGGGTATTACAAGAGTGAGCAGTTCTTC.

The chain recombines TRBV12-3 or TRBV12-4 with TRBJ2-2; D perhaps matches TRBD2 (7 bases). The CDR3 has 14 residues. The germline V and J ends were trimmed by 7 bases and 3 bases, with 12 bases remaining between them. CDR3 sequence reads: CASKWGGDTGELFF. As DNA, the CDR3 is TGTGCCAGCAAGTGGGGGGGCGACACCGGGGAGCTGTTTTTT.

A few counts support this clonotype. The chain couples TRBV10-3 to TRBJ1-1; 7 nucleotides agree with TRBD1. V lost 6 bases and J lost 4; bases outside the gene matches: 5. The CDR3 is 13 amino acids. Germline assignment: CDR1 ENHRY and CDR2 SYGVKD. The CDR3 here is CAIRDRSPTEAFF. The CDR3 DNA reads TGTGCCATCAGGGACAGGTCACCCACTGAAGCTTTCTTT.

This clonotype was detected many times. J is TRBJ2-1 and V is TRBV20-1, with no clear D. The CDR3 contains 12 residues. Trimming cost V 3 bases and J 1 base, with 4 bases left between them. Germline V CDR1 and CDR2: DFQATT, SNEGSKA (reference sequence). Written as DNA, the CDR3 is TGCAGTGCTAGTGGGTCCTACAATGAGCAGTTCTTC. Translating gives CSASGSYNEQFF.

The CDR3, as DNA: TGTGCCAGCAGTTTACGAGCGGGAGCCACCTACGAGCAGTACTTC. Amino acid sequence: CASSLRAGATYEQYF. This sequence joins TRBV27 and TRBJ2-7, with 8 positions matching TRBD2. The V gene end was trimmed by 2 bases and the J gene end by 2 bases; junction bases not matched to a gene: 5. CDR3 length equals 15 residues. CDR1 is MNHEY, CDR2 SMNVEV, per germline (reference sequence).

V usage is TRBV10-1 and J usage is TRBJ2-3; TRBD2 matches at 9 bases. This CDR3 region has 17 residues. The germline V gene has CDR1 WNHNN and CDR2 SYGVQD (reference sequence). V lost 0 bases and J lost 2; bases outside the gene matches: 6. The DNA for the CDR3 is TGCGCCAGCAGTGAGTCGGGGACTAGCCACTTCACAGATACGCAGTATTTT. Amino acids: CASSESGTSHFTDTQYF.

This clonotype was detected ten times or more. This sequence joins TRBV2 and TRBJ1-5; 7 bases are shared with TRBD1. The CDR3 consists of 14 residues. The V gene's germline CDR1 is SNHLY and CDR2 FYNNEI. Trimming removed 4 bases from V and 6 bases from J; junction bases left unmatched: 6. Here the CDR3 reads CASSAEGGSQPQHF. The CDR3 DNA reads as TGTGCCAGCAGTGCCGAAGGGGGCTCTCAGCCCCAGCATTTT.

This clonotype was counted a few times. This chain uses TRBV9 with TRBJ2-1; D possibly uses TRBD1 or TRBD2 (6 bases each). The length of the CDR3 is 16 residues. Deletions cut 0 bases from V and 2 bases from J, with 12 bases between. The germline gives CDR1 SGDLS, CDR2 YYNGEE. The CDR3 protein is CASSVDEGGTYNEQFF. The CDR3 nucleotides are TGTGCCAGCAGCGTAGATGAAGGGGGGACCTACAATGAGCAGTTCTTC.

This clonotype was picked up many times. The rearrangement joins TRBV3-1 to TRBJ2-1, with TRBD2 matching over 10 bases. Germline lookup yields CDR1 LGHDT and CDR2 YNNKEL (reference sequence). The trim removed 0 bases at V and 8 bases at J, leaving 10 bases unmatched. The CDR3 runs 17 residues. Written as DNA, the CDR3 is TGTGCCAGCAGCCAAGATACCCTAGCGGGAGTGGGCGATGAGCAGTTCTTC. The encoded protein is CASSQDTLAGVGDEQFF.

This clonotype has a handful of counts. V is TRBV29-1 and J is TRBJ2-7; 7 bases are shared with TRBD2. CDR3 length: 11 amino acids. J gave up 6 bases and V 6 bases, and 5 bases lay outside the gene matches. Per germline, CDR1 SQVTM and CDR2 ANQGSEA. The DNA for the CDR3 is TGCAGCGTAGGGACTACTCCCGAGCAGTACTTC. This gives the protein CSVGTTPEQYF.

This clonotype came up once. The junction departs from the called germline gene at one end, perhaps through a read error. The J gene is TRBJ2-5, the V gene TRBV28; no reliable D call. The CDR3 has 14 residues. Germline V lookup: CDR1 MDHEN, CDR2 SYDVKM. This chain's CDR3 is CASSLLPASLPRDF. The CDR3 region has the DNA TGTGCCAGCAGTTTATTGCCTGCGTCACTTCCTCGGGACTTC.

The gene calls are TRBV5-1 and TRBJ2-4; a weak D match, TRBD2 (5 bases). The V end was cut by 0 bases, the J end by 0 bases, with 16 bases between. The CDR3 is made up of 18 amino acids. Germline lookup yields CDR1 SGHRS and CDR2 YFSETQ. This CDR3 is CASSLDADFLSAKNIQYF. DNA for the CDR3: TGCGCCAGCAGCTTGGATGCGGACTTCCTTTCAGCCAAAAACATTCAGTACTTC.

The chain uses TRBV7-2 and TRBJ1-4; 8 nucleotides agree with TRBD1. The CDR3 extends over 15 amino acids. Germline CDR1 is SGHTA and CDR2 is FQGNSA. The V and J ends lost 5 bases and 1 base, in that order; junction bases with no gene match: 3. This CDR3 reads CASSIRGRTNEKLFF. The CDR3 DNA is TGTGCCAGCAGCATCAGGGGGCGAACTAATGAAAAACTGTTTTTT.

This clonotype was counted at least ten times. The chain recombines TRBV29-1 with TRBJ2-1; D tentatively fits TRBD1 or TRBD2 (5 bases each). The length of the CDR3 is 14 residues. With 6 bases removed from V and 5 bases from J, the gap between germline ends came to 17 bases. CDR1 and CDR2 (germline): SQVTM, ANQGSEA. The CDR3 DNA sequence: TGCAGCGTAGCCGACAGAGGGGCGGACAATGAGCAGTTCTTC. Amino acids: CSVADRGADNEQFF.

This clonotype was recorded at least ten times. V and J are TRBV12-3 or TRBV12-4 and TRBJ2-1; 10 nucleotides align to TRBD2. CDR3 size: 15 residues. The ends lost 0 bases at V and 6 bases at J; junction bases unmatched: 2. The CDR3 protein is CASSLASGRTNEQFF. Written as DNA, the CDR3 is TGTGCCAGCAGTTTAGCTAGCGGGAGGACCAATGAGCAGTTCTTC.

This clonotype was found a few times. This sequence joins TRBV18 and TRBJ2-7; 7 bases agree with TRBD2. This CDR3 has 15 amino acids. Trimming removed 1 base from V and 7 bases from J; junction bases left unmatched: 10. Germline lookup yields CDR1 KGHSH and CDR2 LQKENI. CDR3 loop: CASSPRSTGGGEQYF. The DNA of the CDR3 is TGTGCCAGCTCACCACGATCAACGGGGGGTGGAGAGCAGTACTTC.

V and J are TRBV11-2 and TRBJ2-3; D uncertain. This CDR3 spans 18 amino acids. The V end was cut by 5 bases, the J end by 0 bases, with 21 bases between. Germline V lookup: CDR1 SGHAT, CDR2 FQNNGV. CDR3 loop: CASSIKYYGSSSTDTQYF. The CDR3 DNA sequence: TGTGCCAGCAGCATCAAATATTACGGGTCCTCTAGCACAGATACGCAGTATTTT.

This clonotype was seen at least ten times. The V gene is TRBV12-3 or TRBV12-4, the J gene TRBJ1-1, with unresolved D. The CDR3 length is 11 residues. V lost 4 bases to trimming and J lost 5 bases, with 5 bases between them. CDR3 protein: CASSWGTEAFF. CDR3 sequence (DNA): TGTGCCAGCAGTTGGGGTACTGAAGCTTTCTTT.

The chain uses TRBV4-1 and TRBJ2-1, with TRBD2 matching over 7 bases. With 1 base clipped from V and 2 bases from J, the junction kept 5 bases outside the gene matches. CDR3 length equals 16 residues. CDR1 and CDR2 (germline): MGHRA, YSYEKL. CDR3 loop: CASSQVTSRPYNEQFF. As DNA, the CDR3 is TGCGCCAGCAGCCAAGTGACTAGCCGTCCCTACAATGAGCAGTTCTTC.

The rearrangement uses TRBV4-1 and TRBJ2-3; the D gene is possibly TRBD2 (6 bases). The CDR3 spans 15 residues. V shed 0 bases and J shed 6 bases, with 13 bases lying between them. Germline V gene lookup returns CDR1 MGHRA and CDR2 YSYEKL. The CDR3, as DNA: TGCGCCAGCAGCCAAGATCCCGGGAGCCCGGATACGCAGTATTTT. Translated: CASSQDPGSPDTQYF.

The chain recombines TRBV12-3 or TRBV12-4 with TRBJ1-5; D may be TRBD1 (5 bases). V lost 3 bases to trimming and J lost 1 base, with 16 bases between them. The CDR3 covers 17 residues. The CDR3: CASSFRGWGVSNQPQHF. DNA for the CDR3: TGTGCCAGCAGTTTCCGGGGTTGGGGGGTCAGCAATCAGCCCCAGCATTTT.

This clonotype was counted many times. This chain joins TRBV20-1 and TRBJ2-7; TRBD2 matches 9 bases. This CDR3 is 14 amino acids long. The germline V gene has CDR1 DFQATT and CDR2 SNEGSKA (reference sequence). Trimming at V came to 1 base and at J to 0 bases, leaving 1 base not matched to a gene. Here the CDR3 DNA reads TGCAGTGCTAGAGGACTAGCGGCCTCCTACGAGCAGTACTTC. Amino acids: CSARGLAASYEQYF.

The sample holds many counts of this clonotype. The chain has TRBV25-1 and TRBJ2-5; 14 positions match TRBD2. This CDR3 comprises 16 residues. Germline trimming cut 5 bases from V and 4 bases from J; bases unmatched to any gene: 6. Per the germline V gene, CDR1 is MGHDK and CDR2 is SYGVNS. The CDR3 region is CASSKGLAGVRETQYF. The CDR3, as DNA: TGTGCCAGCAGTAAGGGACTAGCGGGAGTGCGAGAGACCCAGTACTTC.

Ten or more counts support this clonotype. The J gene is TRBJ2-5, the V gene TRBV29-1; D unclear. The CDR3 extends over 12 amino acids. Per germline, CDR1 SQVTM and CDR2 ANQGSEA. V was trimmed by 5 bases and J by 1 base, leaving 8 bases between them. CDR3 region: CSVSSSQETQYF. The CDR3 DNA reads TGCAGCGTTAGTTCAAGCCAAGAGACCCAGTACTTC.